Following are 4 T cell receptor beta chains from one sample sequenced in a study of blood T cells in healthy people across ages. A second PCR of roughly 7 to 11 cycles used a sample-barcoded 5' primer and a J-beta primer mix. TCRdb reprocessed the 5' RACE reads with MiXCR, giving one entry per CDR3 protein. This sample has 630,000 or so distinct CDR3 sequences, with approximately 30% found just once. Sequenced input: blood. Every receptor here comes from a woman aged 80 or over in good health.

This clonotype has a count of ten or more. The chain links TRBV6-6 to TRBJ1-6, with D unresolved. Germline V gene lookup returns CDR1 MNHNY and CDR2 SVGAGI (reference sequence). The CDR3 covers 13 residues. The V gene lost 2 bases and the J gene lost 8 bases, with 7 bases spanning the gap. This CDR3 reads CASSYSGDSPLHF. CDR3 nucleotides: TGTGCCAGCAGTTACAGCGGGGATTCACCCCTCCACTTT.

Many counts were recorded for this clonotype. This sequence joins TRBV6-5 and TRBJ2-7; 7 nucleotides align to TRBD2. Germline loops: CDR1 MNHEY, CDR2 SVGAGI. V was clipped by 6 bases and J by 1 base; unmatched bases: 9. This CDR3 has 15 amino acids. Here the CDR3 DNA reads TGTGCCAGCAGACCTAGGGGACTACGGTCCTACGAGCAGTACTTC. Protein sequence: CASRPRGLRSYEQYF.

This chain links TRBV6-6 with TRBJ2-5, with D possibly being TRBD1 or TRBD2 (6 bases each). The CDR3 spans 12 residues. Between the trimmed V and J ends, which lost 2 bases and 11 bases, there was a span of 12 bases. CDR1 is MNHNY and CDR2 is SVGAGI in the germline V gene (reference sequence). The chain's CDR3 is CASSYRGDEQYF. The DNA for the CDR3 is TGTGCCAGCAGTTACAGGGGGGATGAGCAGTACTTC.

At least ten counts were recorded for this clonotype. The V call is TRBV6-1, the J call TRBJ2-7; D not certain. The V gene lost 4 bases and the J gene lost 6 bases, with 7 bases spanning the gap. The CDR3 covers 11 residues. Germline CDR1 MNHNS, CDR2 SASEGT. The CDR3: CASSGVREQYF. In DNA, the CDR3 is TGTGCCAGCAGTGGGGTACGCGAGCAGTACTTC.